This entry lists 9 T cell receptor beta chains sequenced from one sample in a study of human T cells and chemical hapten exposure. Time point indicated: patch test 1, 2 weeks after DPC sensitization. Treatment denoted: therapeutic diphenylcyclopropenone sensitization with weekly scalp DPC. TCRdb used MiXCR to reprocess the RACE reads, holding one entry per CDR3 protein. The sample has about 340,000 distinct CDR3 sequences; under 9% are singletons. The sequencing here drew on whole blood, taken in connection with sensitization to the hapten diphenylcyclopropenone (DPC). These TCRs come from a young woman with alopecia areata. Some clones in this sample may be carry-over from other donors' samples.

The chain employs TRBV3-1 and TRBJ1-1; D is undetermined. V lost 0 bases and J lost 11, with 13 bases in between. Per the germline V gene, CDR1 is LGHDT and CDR2 is YNNKEL (reference sequence). This CDR3 has 13 residues. CDR3 protein: CASSQEASTAAFF. CDR3 bases: TGTGCCAGCAGCCAAGAGGCCTCTACGGCGGCTTTCTTT.

The V call is TRBV14, the J call TRBJ2-3; D uncertain. Germline CDR1 SGHDN, CDR2 FVKESK. The CDR3 totals 14 residues. The V end was cut by 4 bases, the J end by 5 bases, with 13 bases between. CDR3 sequence: CASSRGVREDTQYF. The DNA for the CDR3 is TGTGCCAGCAGCCGTGGGGTCCGCGAAGATACGCAGTATTTT.

The rearrangement links TRBV7-2 to TRBJ1-2; D gene uncertain. Germline CDR1 SGHTA, CDR2 FQGNSA. V gave up 1 base and J gave up 2 bases, with 11 bases separating them. CDR3 length equals 15 residues. The CDR3 nucleotides are TGTGCCAGCAGCTTAGTCGGATCGAACAACTATGGCTACACCTTC. Its protein product is CASSLVGSNNYGYTF.

The rearrangement joins TRBV12-3 or TRBV12-4 to TRBJ1-2, with D tentatively TRBD1 (5 bases). The V and J ends lost 5 bases and 10 bases respectively, with 17 bases between them. The CDR3 runs to 13 residues. The CDR3: CASSLRDDWFYTF. The DNA of the CDR3 is TGTGCCAGCAGTCTCCGGGACGATTGGTTCTACACCTTC.

This clonotype was recorded many times. Here the CDR3 DNA reads TGTGCCAGCAGTTACTCGTGGGGATCGGGTGAGCAGTACTTC. This sequence encodes CASSYSWGSGEQYF. The chain recombines TRBV6-5 with TRBJ2-7; D uncertain. In germline, CDR1 is MNHEY, CDR2 SVGAGI. This CDR3 has 14 amino acids. V lost 0 bases and J 7 bases, leaving 13 bases between the germline ends.

This clonotype occurred once. V and J are TRBV6-1 and TRBJ2-2; TRBD2 agrees at 8 bases. The germline V gene has CDR1 MNHNS and CDR2 SASEGT. The CDR3 is 13 amino acids. The CDR3 spells CAERGRNTGELFF. The CDR3 nucleotides are TGTGCAGAGCGGGGGAGGAACACCGGGGAGCTGTTTTTT.

The chain is built from TRBV7-2 and TRBJ2-3, with D perhaps TRBD1 (5 bases). CDR1 is SGHTA and CDR2 is FQGNSA in the germline V gene. The V end was cut by 2 bases, the J end by 4 bases, with 13 bases between. This CDR3 region has 15 residues. Written as DNA, the CDR3 is TGTGCCAGCAGCTTATCCCTAGGGGTCGCAGATACGCAGTATTTT. Its translation: CASSLSLGVADTQYF.

This clonotype was seen repeatedly, ten times or more. The rearrangement uses TRBV29-1 and TRBJ2-7; 8 nucleotides agree with TRBD2. Germline CDR1 reads SQVTM; CDR2 reads ANQGSEA. J was trimmed by 5 bases and V by 0 bases; bases with no gene match: 0. The CDR3 spans 12 residues. CDR3: CSVEDGGDEQYF. In DNA, the CDR3 is TGCAGCGTTGAAGACGGGGGGGACGAGCAGTACTTC.

This clonotype was seen ten or more times. J is TRBJ2-1 and V is TRBV9, with D tentatively TRBD1 (7 bases). CDR1 is SGDLS, CDR2 YYNGEE, per germline. V was pared by 7 bases and J by 10 bases, with 18 bases between. CDR3 length equals 13 residues. CDR3 coding DNA: TGTGCCAGCGGGCAGGGGGGAAAATGGGAGCAGTTCTTC. It yields the protein CASGQGGKWEQFF.